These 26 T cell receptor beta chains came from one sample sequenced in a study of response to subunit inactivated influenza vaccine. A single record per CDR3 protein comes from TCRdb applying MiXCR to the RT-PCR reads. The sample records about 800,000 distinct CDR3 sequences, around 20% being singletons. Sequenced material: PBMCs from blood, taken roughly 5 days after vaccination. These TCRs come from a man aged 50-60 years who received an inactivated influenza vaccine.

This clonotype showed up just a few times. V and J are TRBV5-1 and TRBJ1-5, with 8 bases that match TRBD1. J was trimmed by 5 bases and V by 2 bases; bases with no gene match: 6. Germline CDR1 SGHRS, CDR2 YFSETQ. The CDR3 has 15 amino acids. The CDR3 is CASSFGQGGDQPQHF. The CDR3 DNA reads TGCGCCAGCAGCTTCGGACAGGGCGGGGATCAGCCCCAGCATTTT.

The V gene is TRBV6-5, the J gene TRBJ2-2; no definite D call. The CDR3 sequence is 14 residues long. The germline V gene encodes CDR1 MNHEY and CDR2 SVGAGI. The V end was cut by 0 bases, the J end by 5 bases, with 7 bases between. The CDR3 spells CASSYSVVTGELFF. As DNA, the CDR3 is TGTGCCAGCAGTTACTCGGTGGTAACCGGGGAGCTGTTTTTT.

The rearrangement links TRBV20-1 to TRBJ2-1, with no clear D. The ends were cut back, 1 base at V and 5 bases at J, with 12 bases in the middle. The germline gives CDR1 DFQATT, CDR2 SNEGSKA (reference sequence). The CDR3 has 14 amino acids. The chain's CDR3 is CSARALALDNEQFF. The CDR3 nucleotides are TGCAGTGCTAGAGCTTTGGCTTTAGACAATGAGCAGTTCTTC.

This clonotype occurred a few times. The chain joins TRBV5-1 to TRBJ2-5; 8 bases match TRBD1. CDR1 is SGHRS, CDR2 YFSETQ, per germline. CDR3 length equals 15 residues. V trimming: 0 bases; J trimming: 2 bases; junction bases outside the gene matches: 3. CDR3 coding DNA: TGCGCCAGCAGCTTGGATACAGGGGGTCAAGAGACCCAGTACTTC. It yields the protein CASSLDTGGQETQYF.

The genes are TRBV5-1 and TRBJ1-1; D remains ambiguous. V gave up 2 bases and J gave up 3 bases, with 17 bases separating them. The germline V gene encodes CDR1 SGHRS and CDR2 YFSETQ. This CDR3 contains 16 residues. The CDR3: CASSFGQSIGYTEAFF. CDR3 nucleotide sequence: TGCGCCAGCAGCTTTGGGCAGAGCATAGGGTACACTGAAGCTTTCTTT.

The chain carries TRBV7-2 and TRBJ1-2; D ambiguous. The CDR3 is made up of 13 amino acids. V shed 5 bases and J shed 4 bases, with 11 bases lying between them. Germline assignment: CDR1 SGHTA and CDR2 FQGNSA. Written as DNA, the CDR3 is TGTGCCAGCAGCCCCGGTAGTTTCTATGGCTACACCTTC. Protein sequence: CASSPGSFYGYTF.

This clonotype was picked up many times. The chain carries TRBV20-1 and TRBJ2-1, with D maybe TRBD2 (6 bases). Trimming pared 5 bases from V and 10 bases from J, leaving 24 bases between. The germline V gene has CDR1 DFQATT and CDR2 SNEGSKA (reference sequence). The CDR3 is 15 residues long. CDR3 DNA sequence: TGCAGTGCTCTAGCGACAGCTTTGGGTACTTTAGAGCAGTTCTTC. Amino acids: CSALATALGTLEQFF.

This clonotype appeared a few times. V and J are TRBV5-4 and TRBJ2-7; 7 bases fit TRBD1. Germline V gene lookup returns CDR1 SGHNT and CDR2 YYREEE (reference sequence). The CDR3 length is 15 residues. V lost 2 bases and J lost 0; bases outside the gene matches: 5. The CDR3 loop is CASSFGTASSYEQYF. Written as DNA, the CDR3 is TGTGCCAGCAGCTTTGGGACAGCTAGCTCCTACGAGCAGTACTTC.

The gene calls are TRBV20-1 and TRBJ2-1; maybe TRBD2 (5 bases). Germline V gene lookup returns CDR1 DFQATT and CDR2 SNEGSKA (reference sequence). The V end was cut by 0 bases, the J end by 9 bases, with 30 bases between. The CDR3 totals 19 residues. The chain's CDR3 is CSARDSVDRRYPYFSEQFF. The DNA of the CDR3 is TGCAGTGCTAGAGATAGCGTAGACCGGCGATACCCATATTTCAGTGAGCAGTTCTTC.

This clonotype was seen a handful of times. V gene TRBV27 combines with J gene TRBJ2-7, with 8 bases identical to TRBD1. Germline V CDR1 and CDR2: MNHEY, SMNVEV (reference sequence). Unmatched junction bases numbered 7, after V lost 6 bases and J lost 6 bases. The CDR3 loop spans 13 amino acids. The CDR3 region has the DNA TGTGCCAGCAGCCCCCAGGGGGCTTTCGAGCAGTACTTC. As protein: CASSPQGAFEQYF.

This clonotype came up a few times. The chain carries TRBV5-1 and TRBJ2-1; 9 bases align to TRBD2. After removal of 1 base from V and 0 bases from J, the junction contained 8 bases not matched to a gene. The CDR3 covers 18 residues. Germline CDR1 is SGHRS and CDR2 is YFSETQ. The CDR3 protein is CASSLKASGKPSYNEQFF. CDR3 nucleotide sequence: TGCGCCAGCAGCTTGAAAGCTAGCGGGAAGCCCTCCTACAATGAGCAGTTCTTC. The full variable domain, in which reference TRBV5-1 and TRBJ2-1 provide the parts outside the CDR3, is KAGVTQTPRYLIKTRGQQVTLSCSPISGHRSVSWYQQTPGQGLQFLFEYFSETQRNKGNFPGRFSGRQFSNSRSEMNVSTLELGDSALYLCASSLKASGKPSYNEQFFGPGTRLTVL.

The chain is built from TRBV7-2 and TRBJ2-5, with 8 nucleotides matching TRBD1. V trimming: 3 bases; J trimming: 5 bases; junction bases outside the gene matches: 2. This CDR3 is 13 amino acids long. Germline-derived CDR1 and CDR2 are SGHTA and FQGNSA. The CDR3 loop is CASSLYRGETQYF. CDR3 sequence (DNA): TGTGCCAGCAGCTTGTACAGGGGGGAGACCCAGTACTTC.

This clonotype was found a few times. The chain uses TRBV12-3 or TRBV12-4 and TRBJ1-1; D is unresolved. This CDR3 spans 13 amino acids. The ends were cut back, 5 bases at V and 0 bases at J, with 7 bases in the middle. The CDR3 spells CASSNLMNTEAFF. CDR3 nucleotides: TGTGCCAGCAGTAACCTTATGAACACTGAAGCTTTCTTT.

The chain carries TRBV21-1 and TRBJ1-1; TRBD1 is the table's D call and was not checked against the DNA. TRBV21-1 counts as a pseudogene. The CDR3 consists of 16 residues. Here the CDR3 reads CASSKGQQEENTEAFF. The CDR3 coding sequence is TGTGCCAGCAGCAAAGGGCAACAGGAGGAGAACACTGAAGCTTTCTTT.

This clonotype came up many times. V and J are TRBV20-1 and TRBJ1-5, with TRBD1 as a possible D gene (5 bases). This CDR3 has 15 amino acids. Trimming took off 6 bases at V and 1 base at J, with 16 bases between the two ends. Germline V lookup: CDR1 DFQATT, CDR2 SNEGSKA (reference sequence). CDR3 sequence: CSAQDMGTSNQPQHF. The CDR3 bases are TGCAGTGCCCAGGACATGGGAACGAGCAATCAGCCCCAGCATTTT.

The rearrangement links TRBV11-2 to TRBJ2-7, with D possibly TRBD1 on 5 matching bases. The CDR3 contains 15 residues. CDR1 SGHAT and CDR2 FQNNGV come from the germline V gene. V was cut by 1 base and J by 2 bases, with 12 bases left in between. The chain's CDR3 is CASSLVRQRTYEQYF. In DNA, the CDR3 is TGTGCCAGCAGCTTAGTAAGACAGCGAACCTACGAGCAGTACTTC.

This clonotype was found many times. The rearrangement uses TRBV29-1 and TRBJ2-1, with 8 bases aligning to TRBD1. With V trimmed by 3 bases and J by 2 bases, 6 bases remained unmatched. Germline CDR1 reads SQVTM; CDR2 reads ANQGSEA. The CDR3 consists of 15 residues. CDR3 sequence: CSVDLDREAYNEQFF. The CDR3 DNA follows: TGCAGCGTTGATTTGGACAGGGAAGCCTACAATGAGCAGTTCTTC.

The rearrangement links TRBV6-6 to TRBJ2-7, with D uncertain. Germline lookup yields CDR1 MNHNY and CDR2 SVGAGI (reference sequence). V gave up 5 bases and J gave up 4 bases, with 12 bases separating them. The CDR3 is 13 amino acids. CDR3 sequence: CASSQTNKYEQYF. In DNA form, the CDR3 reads TGTGCCAGCAGTCAGACGAACAAATACGAGCAGTACTTC.

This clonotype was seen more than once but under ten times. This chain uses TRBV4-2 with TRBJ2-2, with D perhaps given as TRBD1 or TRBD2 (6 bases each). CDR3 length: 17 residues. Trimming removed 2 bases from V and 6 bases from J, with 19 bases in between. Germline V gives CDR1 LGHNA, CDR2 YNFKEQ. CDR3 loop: CASSQRLGVEGAGELFF. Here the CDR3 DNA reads TGTGCCAGCAGCCAACGCCTTGGGGTGGAGGGGGCCGGGGAGCTGTTTTTT.

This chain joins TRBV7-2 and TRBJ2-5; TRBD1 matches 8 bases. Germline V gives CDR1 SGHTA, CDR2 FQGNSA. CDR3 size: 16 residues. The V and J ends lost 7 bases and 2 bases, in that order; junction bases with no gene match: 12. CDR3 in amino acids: CASTYRRQGAQETQYF. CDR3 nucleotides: TGTGCCAGCACCTACCGCCGGCAGGGGGCTCAAGAGACCCAGTACTTC.

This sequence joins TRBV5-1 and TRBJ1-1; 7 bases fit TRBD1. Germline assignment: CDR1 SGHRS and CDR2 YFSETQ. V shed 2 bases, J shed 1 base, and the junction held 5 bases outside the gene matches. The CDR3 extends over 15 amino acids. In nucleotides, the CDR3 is TGCGCCAGCAGCTTATATTGGACAGGGAACACTGAAGCTTTCTTT. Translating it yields CASSLYWTGNTEAFF.

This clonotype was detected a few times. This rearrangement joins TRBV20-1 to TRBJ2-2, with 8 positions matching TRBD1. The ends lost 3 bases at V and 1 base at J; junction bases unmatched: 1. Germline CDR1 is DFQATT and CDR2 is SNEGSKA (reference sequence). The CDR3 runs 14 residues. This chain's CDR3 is CSASGTGNTGELFF. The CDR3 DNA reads TGCAGTGCTAGCGGGACAGGGAACACCGGGGAGCTGTTTTTT.

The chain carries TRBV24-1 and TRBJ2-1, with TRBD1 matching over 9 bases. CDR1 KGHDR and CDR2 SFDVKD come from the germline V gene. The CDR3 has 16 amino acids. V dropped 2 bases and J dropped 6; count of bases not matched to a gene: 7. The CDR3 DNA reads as TGTGCCACCAGTGATTCCCTGACAGGGGGGGCCAATGAGCAGTTCTTC. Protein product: CATSDSLTGGANEQFF.

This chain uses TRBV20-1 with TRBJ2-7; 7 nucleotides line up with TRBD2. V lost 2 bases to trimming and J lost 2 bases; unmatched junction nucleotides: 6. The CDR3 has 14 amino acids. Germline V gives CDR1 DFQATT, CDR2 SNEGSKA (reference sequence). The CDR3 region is CSARLAGVTYEQYF. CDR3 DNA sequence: TGCAGTGCTAGATTAGCGGGCGTTACCTACGAGCAGTACTTC.

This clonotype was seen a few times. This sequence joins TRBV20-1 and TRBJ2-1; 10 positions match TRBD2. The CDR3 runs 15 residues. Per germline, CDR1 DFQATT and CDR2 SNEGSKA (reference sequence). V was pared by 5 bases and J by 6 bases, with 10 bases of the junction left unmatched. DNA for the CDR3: TGCAGTGCTTCGGTTAGCGGGAGGCCCGCCAATGAGCAGTTCTTC. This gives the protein CSASVSGRPANEQFF.

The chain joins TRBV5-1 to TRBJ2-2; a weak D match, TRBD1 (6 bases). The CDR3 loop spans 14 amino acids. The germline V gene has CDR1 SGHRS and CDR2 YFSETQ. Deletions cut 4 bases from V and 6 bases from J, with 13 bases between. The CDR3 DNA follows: TGCGCCAGCAGCGGAAACAGGGACGCCGGGGAGCTGTTTTTT. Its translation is CASSGNRDAGELFF.